The sequence of this TCR beta chain was determined in a study of shared clonotypes between healthy human individuals. Trimming cost V 2 bases and J 8 bases; bases outside gene matches: 4. CDR3 size: 15 residues. Germline loops: CDR1 MRHNA, CDR2 SNTAGT. The authors distributed each subset's genomic DNA evenly over several immunoSEQ plates. Authors' processing steps: Junction-only immunoSEQ data arrived without quality scores, meaning filtering differed. The repertoire was sequenced with immunoSEQ multiplex PCR; TCRdb's copy has only in-frame clones and lacks some. The V and J calls and clone size come from that table; D and trimming were worked out from the DNA. The sample shows 2 million to 2.5 million clones, 85% to 95% of them seen only once.

J is TRBJ2-1 and V is TRBV6-4, with 12 bases that match TRBD2. The material sequenced was naive CD4+ T cells from PBMCs. The subset here: CD45RA+ positively selected. The sequence derives from a man younger than 30 in good health. Some clones in this sample may be carry-over from other donors' samples. For the CDR3, the DNA is TGTGCCAGCAGTGACCGTCTAGCGGGAGGGGATGAGCAGTTCTTC. Translated: CASSDRLAGGDEQFF.